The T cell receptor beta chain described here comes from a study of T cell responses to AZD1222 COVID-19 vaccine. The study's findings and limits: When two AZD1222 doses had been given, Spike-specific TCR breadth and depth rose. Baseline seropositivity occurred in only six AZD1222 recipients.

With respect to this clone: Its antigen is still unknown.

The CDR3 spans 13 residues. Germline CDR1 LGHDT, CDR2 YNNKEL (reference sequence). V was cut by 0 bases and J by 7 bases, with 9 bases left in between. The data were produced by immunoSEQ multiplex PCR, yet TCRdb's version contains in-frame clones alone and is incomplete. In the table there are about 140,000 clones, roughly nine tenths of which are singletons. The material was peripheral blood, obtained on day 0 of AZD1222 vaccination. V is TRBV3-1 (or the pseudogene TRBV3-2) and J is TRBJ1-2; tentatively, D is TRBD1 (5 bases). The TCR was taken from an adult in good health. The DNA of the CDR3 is TGTGCCAGCAGCCAAGAGATCAGGGCTGGCTACACCTTC. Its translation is CASSQEIRAGYTF.